This T cell receptor (beta chain) was captured by sequencing in a study of identical twins. This clonotype was seen only a few times. TCRdb used MiXCR to reprocess the 5' RACE reads, holding one entry per CDR3 protein. The profile shows roughly 290,000 distinct CDR3 sequences, roughly 9.7% of them singletons. V dropped 7 bases and J dropped 6 bases, with 25 bases sitting between them. Per the germline V gene, CDR1 is SEHNR and CDR2 is FQNEAQ (reference sequence). CDR3 length equals 17 residues. These records were also assigned to another study, of yellow fever vaccine responses in identical twins.

The sequence was collected from a young woman in good health. The source material was CD8+ T cells sorted from blood. The chain has TRBV7-9 and TRBJ2-1, with a tentative D call TRBD2 (5 bases). The CDR3, as DNA: TGTGCCAGCAAACCTCGGTTTCCGGAGGCCGGCGGCAATGAGCAGTTCTTC. Translated: CASKPRFPEAGGNEQFF.